This T cell receptor (beta chain) was recovered during a study of T-cell reconstitution after alpha-beta-depleted transplantation in children (dated by TCRdb to 2016 to 2018). For the study in its entirety: Using TCR repertoire profiling, the study followed T-cell immune reconstitution in a quantitative way in children after TCRalphabeta/CD19-depleted allogeneic hematopoietic cell transplantation. The research as a whole found: In some patients, the high TCRbeta diversity seen at day 60 was put down to recipient T cells and intrathymic progenitors that had survived conditioning. Hyperexpanded clone frequencies declined over subsequent months; after one year, T-cell counts and TCRbeta diversity were mostly attributed to newly produced T cells. About two months after transplant, the apparently early recovery of alphabetaT-cell counts reportedly depended on just several hundred clones that had expanded rapidly and came from non-depleted graft cells.

Libraries were constructed by PCR. TCRdb names Illumina HiSeq 2500 as the instrument used. TCR library preparation used molecular barcoding, with unique molecular identifiers applied to normalize quantification of the TCRbeta repertoire. Clones were called with MiXCR by TCRdb after fastp trimmed the public reads at Q25, and only in-frame beta chains were retained. Each entry merges the rows of one CDR3 protein and shows their most common DNA and genes. For this sample the table gives 580,000 or so distinct CDR3 sequences, of which about 23% were detected only once. Approximately 14% of the sample belongs to the ten largest clones. The meaning of the sample's treatment or condition label: allogeneic hematopoietic cell transplantation with graft depleted of TCRalphabeta T cells and CD19 B cells. The transplant recipients were children given TCRalphabeta/CD19-depleted allogeneic hematopoietic cell grafts.

This clonotype appeared many times. Which antigen it targets is not known. Base qualities are missing; no much larger clone stands one base away. Including cysteine and phenylalanine, the CDR3 has 14 amino acids. CDR3 DNA is the only sequence kept; it has 42 bases, read in frame from the first base. Reading the germline V gene gives CDR1 SQVTM and CDR2 ANQGSEA. V is pared back by 6 bases and J by 0 bases, with 11 bases lying between the germline termini. The chain couples TRBV29-1 to TRBJ2-2; TRBD2 might be the D gene, on 5 matching bases. The sequence derives from a boy under two years old who had a stem cell transplant for acute myeloid leukemia, so the T cells may come from the graft donor. This material consisted of PBMCs, mostly from graft donor cells, taken 360 days after TCRalphabeta/CD19-depleted stem cell transplant. DNA sequence: TGCAGCGTGGTCCGGGGAACGAACACCGGGGAGCTGTTTTTT. This yields the protein CSVVRGTNTGELFF.